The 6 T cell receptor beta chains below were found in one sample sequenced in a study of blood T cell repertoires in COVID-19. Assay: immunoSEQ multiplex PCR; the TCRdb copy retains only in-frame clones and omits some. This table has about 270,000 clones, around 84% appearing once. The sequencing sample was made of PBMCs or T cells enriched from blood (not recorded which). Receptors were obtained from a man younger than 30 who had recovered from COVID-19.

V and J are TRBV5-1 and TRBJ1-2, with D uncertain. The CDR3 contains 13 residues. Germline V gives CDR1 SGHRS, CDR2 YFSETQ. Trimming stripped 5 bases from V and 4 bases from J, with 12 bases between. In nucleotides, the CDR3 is TGCGCCAGCAGTGAGGGAGGGTCCTATGGCTACACCTTC. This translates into CASSEGGSYGYTF.

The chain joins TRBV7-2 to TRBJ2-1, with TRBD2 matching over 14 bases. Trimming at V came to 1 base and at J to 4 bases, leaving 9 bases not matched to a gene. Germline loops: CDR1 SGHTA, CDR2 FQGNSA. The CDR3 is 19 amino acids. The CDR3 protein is CASSLGRTSGGNKYNEQFF. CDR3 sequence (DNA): TGTGCCAGCAGCTTAGGGCGGACTAGCGGGGGGAACAAATACAATGAGCAGTTCTTC.

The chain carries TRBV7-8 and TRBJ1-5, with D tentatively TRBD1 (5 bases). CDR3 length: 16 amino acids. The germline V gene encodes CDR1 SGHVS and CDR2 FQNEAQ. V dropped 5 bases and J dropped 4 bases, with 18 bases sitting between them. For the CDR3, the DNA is TGTGCCAGCAGCCCCGCGGGGGGAGGGTCGAATCAGCCCCAGCATTTT. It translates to CASSPAGGGSNQPQHF.

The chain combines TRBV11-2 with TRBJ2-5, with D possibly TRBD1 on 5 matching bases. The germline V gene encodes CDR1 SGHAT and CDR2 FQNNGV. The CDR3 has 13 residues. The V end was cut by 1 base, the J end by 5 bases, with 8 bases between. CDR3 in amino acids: CASSLGGSETQYF. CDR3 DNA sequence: TGTGCCAGCAGCTTAGGGGGCAGTGAGACCCAGTACTTC.

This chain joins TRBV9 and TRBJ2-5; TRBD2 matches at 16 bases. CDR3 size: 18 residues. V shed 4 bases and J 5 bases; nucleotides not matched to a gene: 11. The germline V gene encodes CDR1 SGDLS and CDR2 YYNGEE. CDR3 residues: CASSYTTGLAGGWETQYF. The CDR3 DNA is TGTGCCAGCAGCTATACCACGGGACTAGCGGGAGGGTGGGAGACCCAGTACTTC.

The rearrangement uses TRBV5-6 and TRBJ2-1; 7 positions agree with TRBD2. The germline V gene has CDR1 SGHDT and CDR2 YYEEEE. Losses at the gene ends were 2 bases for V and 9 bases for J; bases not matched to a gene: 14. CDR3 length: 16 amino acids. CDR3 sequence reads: CASSLSASGPPPEQFF. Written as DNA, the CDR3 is TGTGCCAGCAGCTTATCGGCTAGCGGACCCCCTCCTGAGCAGTTCTTC.